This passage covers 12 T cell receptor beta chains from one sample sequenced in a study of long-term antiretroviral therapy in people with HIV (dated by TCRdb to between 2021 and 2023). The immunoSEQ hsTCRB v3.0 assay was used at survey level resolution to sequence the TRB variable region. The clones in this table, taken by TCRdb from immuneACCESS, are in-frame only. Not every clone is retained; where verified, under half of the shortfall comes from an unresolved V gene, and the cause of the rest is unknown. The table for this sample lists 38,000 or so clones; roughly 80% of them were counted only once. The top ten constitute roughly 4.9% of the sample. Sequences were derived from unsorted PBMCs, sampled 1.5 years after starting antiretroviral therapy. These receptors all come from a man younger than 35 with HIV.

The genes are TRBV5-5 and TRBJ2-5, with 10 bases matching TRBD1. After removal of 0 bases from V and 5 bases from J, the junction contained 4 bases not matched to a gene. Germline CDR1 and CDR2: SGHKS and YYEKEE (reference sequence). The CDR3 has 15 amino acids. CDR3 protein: CASSLVTGGVETQYF. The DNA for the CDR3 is TGTGCCAGCAGCTTGGTGACAGGGGGCGTTGAGACCCAGTACTTC.

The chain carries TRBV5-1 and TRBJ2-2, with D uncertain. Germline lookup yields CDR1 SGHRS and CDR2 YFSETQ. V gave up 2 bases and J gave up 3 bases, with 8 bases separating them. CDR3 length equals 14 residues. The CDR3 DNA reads TGCGCCAGCAGCTTCAGGTTTTACACCGGGGAGCTGTTTTTT. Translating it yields CASSFRFYTGELFF.

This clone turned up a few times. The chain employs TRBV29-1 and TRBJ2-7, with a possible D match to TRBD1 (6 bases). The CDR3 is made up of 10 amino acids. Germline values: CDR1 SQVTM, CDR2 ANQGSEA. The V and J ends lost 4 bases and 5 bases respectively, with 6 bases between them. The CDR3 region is CSVAGDEQYF. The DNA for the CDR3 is TGCAGCGTTGCAGGGGACGAGCAGTACTTC.

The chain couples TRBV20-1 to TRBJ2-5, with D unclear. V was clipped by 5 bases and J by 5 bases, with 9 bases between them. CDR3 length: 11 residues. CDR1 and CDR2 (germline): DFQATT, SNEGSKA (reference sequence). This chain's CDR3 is CSAPVGETQYF. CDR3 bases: TGCAGTGCTCCCGTCGGGGAGACCCAGTACTTC.

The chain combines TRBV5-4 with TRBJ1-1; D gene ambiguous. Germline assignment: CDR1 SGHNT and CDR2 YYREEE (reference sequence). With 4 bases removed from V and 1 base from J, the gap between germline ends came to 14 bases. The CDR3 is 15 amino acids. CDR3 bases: TGTGCCAGCAGCCCCCCTCCTACACCGAACACTGAAGCTTTCTTT. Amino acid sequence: CASSPPPTPNTEAFF.

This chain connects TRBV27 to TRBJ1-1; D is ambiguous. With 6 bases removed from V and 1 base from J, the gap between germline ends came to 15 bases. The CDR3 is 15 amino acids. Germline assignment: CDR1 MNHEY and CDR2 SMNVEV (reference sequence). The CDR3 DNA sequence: TGTGCCAGCAGCTCTTTCCCCTTCGAGAACACTGAAGCTTTCTTT. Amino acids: CASSSFPFENTEAFF.

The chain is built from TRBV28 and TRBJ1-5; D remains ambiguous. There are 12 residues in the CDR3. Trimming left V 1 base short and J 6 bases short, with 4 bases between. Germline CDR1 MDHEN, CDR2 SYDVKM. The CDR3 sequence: CASSLSSQPQHF. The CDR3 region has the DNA TGTGCCAGCAGTTTATCAAGTCAGCCCCAGCATTTT. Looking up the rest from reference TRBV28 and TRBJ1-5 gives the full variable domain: DVKVTQSSRYLVKRTGEKVFLECVQDMDHENMFWYRQDPGLGLRLIYFSYDVKMKEKGDIPEGYSVSREKKERFSLILESASTNQTSMYLCASSLSSQPQHFGDGTRLSIL.

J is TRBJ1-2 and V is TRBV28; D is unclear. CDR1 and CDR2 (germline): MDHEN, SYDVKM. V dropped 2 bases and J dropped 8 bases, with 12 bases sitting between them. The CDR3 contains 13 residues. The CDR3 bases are TGTGCCAGCAGTTTACAACAACTGGGAGGCTACACCTTC. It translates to CASSLQQLGGYTF.

The DNA for the CDR3 is TGTGCCAGCAGCTCGTTGAGTGGGGTATGGGGCTACAATGAGCAGTTCTTC. The encoded protein is CASSSLSGVWGYNEQFF. The chain joins TRBV5-6 to TRBJ2-1, with D hard to call. V was shortened by 3 bases and J by 3 bases, with 19 bases between the two germline ends. CDR1 SGHDT and CDR2 YYEEEE come from the germline V gene. CDR3 length: 17 residues.

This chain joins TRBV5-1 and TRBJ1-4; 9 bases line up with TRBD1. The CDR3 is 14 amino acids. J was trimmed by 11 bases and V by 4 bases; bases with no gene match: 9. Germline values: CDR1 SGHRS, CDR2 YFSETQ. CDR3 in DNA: TGCGCCAGCAGCCTGGGACAGGGACCCGGGAAACTGTTTTTT. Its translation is CASSLGQGPGKLFF. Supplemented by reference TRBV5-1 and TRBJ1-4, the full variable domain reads KAGVTQTPRYLIKTRGQQVTLSCSPISGHRSVSWYQQTPGQGLQFLFEYFSETQRNKGNFPGRFSGRQFSNSRSEMNVSTLELGDSALYLCASSLGQGPGKLFFGSGTQLSVL.

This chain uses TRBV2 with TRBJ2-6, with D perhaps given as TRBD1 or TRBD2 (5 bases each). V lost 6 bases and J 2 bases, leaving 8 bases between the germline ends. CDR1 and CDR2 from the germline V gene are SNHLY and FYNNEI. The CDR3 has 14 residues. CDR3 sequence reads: CASRRGTGANVLTF. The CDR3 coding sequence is TGTGCCAGCAGGAGGGGTACTGGGGCCAACGTCCTGACTTTC.

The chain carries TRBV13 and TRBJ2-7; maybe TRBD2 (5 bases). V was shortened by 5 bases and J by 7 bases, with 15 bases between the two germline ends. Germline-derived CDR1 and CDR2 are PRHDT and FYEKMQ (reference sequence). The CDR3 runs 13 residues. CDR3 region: CASSKRTLSEQYF. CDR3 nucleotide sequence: TGTGCCAGCAGCAAGCGGACCCTTAGTGAGCAGTACTTC.